One TCR beta chain is described in this entry. Its antigen remains unknown. The data belong to a study of a mutant IDH1 vaccine in newly diagnosed glioma. Study summary: Across weeks 1, 3, 5, 7, 11, 15, 19 and 23, patients received a vaccination each time, eight in all. The study started vaccination 4-6 weeks after radiotherapy alone, or with temozolomide cycles.

This CDR3 is built from 16 residues. The germline V and J ends were trimmed by 0 bases and 7 bases, with 18 bases remaining between them. From germline, CDR1 is SEHNR and CDR2 FQNEAQ (reference sequence). Time point reported: week 5, during vaccination. Mutant IDH1 20-mer peptide, at 300 ug, made up each vaccine dose, with topical imiquimod. TCRdb's table, derived via immunoSEQ multiplex PCR, lists solely in-frame clones and lacks some. The sample consists of 75,000 to 85,000 clones, roughly nine tenths of them appearing once. The sample was PBMCs, taken from a glioma patient whose treatment included an IDH1 peptide vaccine. The clonotype originates from a woman aged 45-60 years with glioma. The J gene is TRBJ1-1, the V gene TRBV7-9; D is possibly TRBD1 (6 bases). The CDR3 loop reads CASSLAYKARGFEAFF. In DNA form, the CDR3 reads TGTGCCAGCAGCTTAGCGTACAAAGCAAGGGGGTTTGAAGCTTTCTTT.